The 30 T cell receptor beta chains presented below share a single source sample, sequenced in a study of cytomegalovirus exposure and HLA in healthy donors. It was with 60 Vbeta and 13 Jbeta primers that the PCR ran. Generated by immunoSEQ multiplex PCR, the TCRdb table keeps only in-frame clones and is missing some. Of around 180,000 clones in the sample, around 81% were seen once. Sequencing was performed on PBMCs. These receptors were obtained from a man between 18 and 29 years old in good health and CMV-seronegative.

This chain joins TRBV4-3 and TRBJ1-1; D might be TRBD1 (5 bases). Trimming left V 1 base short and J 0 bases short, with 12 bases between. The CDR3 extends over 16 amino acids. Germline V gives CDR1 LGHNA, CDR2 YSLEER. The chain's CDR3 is CASSQVPGLMNTEAFF. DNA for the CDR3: TGCGCCAGCAGCCAAGTCCCGGGACTCATGAACACTGAAGCTTTCTTT.

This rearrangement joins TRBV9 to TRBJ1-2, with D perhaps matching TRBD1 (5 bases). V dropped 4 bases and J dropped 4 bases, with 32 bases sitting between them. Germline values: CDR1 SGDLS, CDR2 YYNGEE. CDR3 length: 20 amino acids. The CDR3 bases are TGTGCCAGCAGCCCCGATCCGAGTAAAACAGCCGGAGGGGTTAGCTATGGCTACACCTTC. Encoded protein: CASSPDPSKTAGGVSYGYTF.

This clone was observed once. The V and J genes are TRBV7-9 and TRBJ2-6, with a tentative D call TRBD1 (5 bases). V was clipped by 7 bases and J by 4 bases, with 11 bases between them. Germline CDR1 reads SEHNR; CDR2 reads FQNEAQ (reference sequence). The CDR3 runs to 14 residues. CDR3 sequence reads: CASTPGFGANVLTF. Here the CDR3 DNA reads TGTGCCAGCACACCAGGGTTCGGGGCCAACGTCCTGACTTTC.

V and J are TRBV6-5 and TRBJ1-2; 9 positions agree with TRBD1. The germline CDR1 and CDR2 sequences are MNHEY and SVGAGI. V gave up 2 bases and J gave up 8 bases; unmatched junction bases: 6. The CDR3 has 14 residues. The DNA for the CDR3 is TGTGCCAGCAGTTACGGGACAGGGATAGAAGGCTACACCTTC. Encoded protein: CASSYGTGIEGYTF.

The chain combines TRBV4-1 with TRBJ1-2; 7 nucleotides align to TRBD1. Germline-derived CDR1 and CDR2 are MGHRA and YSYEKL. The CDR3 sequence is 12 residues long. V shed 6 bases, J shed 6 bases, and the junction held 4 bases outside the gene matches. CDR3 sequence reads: CASSNTGDGYTF. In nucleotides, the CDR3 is TGCGCCAGCAGTAATACAGGGGATGGCTACACCTTC.

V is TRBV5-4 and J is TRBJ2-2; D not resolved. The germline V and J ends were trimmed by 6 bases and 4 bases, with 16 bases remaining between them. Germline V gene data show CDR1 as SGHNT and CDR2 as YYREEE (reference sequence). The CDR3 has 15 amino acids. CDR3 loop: CASTNQATGTGELFF. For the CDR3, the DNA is TGTGCCAGCACCAATCAGGCAACCGGCACCGGGGAGCTGTTTTTT.

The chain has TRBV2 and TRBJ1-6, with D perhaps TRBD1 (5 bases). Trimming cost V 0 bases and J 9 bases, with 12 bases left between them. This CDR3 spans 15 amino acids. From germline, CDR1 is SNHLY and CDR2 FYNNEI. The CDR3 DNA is TGTGCCAGCAGTGAAGCTACTCAGGGATTTTCACCCCTCCACTTT. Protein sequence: CASSEATQGFSPLHF.

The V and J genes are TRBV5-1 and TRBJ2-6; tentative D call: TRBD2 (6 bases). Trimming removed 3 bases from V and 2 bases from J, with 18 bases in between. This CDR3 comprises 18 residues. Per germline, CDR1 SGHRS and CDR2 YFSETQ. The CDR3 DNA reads TGCGCCAGCAGCTGGGGGGACCGCTACCTCCCTGGGGCCAACGTCCTGACTTTC. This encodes CASSWGDRYLPGANVLTF.

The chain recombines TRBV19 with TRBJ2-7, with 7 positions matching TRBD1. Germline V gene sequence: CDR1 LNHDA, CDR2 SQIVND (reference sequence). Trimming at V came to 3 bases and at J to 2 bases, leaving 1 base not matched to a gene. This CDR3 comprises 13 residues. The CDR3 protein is CASSIQGAYEQYF. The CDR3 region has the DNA TGTGCCAGTAGTATCCAGGGGGCCTACGAGCAGTACTTC.

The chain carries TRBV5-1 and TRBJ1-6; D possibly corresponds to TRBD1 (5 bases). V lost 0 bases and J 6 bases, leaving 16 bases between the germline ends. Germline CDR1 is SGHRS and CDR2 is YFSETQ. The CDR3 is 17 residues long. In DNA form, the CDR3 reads TGCGCCAGCAGCTTGGCCCAAATAGGGACTCCTAATTCACCCCTCCACTTT. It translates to CASSLAQIGTPNSPLHF.

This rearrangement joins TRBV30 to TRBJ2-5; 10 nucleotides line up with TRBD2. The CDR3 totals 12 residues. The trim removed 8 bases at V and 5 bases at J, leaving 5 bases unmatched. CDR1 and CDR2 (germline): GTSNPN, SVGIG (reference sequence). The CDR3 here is CAHTSGTETQYF. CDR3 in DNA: TGTGCCCACACTAGCGGGACCGAGACCCAGTACTTC.

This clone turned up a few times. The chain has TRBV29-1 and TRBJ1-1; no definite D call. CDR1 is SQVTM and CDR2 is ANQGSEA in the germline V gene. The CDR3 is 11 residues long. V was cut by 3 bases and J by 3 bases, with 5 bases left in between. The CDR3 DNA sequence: TGCAGCGTTGATCGGTACACTGAAGCTTTCTTT. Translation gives CSVDRYTEAFF. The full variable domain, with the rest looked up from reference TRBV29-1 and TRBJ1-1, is SAVISQKPSRDICQRGTSLTIQCQVDSQVTMMFWYRQQPGQSLTLIATANQGSEATYESGFVIDKFPISRPNLTFSTLTVSNMSPEDSSIYLCSVDRYTEAFFGQGTRLTVV.

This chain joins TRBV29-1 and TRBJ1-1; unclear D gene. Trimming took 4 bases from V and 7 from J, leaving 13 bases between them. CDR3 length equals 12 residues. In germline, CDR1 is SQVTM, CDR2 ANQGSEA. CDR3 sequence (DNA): TGCAGCGTTGTGACTCCCGAAGGTGAAGCTTTCTTT. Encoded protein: CSVVTPEGEAFF. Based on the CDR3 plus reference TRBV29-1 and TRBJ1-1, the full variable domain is SAVISQKPSRDICQRGTSLTIQCQVDSQVTMMFWYRQQPGQSLTLIATANQGSEATYESGFVIDKFPISRPNLTFSTLTVSNMSPEDSSIYLCSVVTPEGEAFFGQGTRLTVV.

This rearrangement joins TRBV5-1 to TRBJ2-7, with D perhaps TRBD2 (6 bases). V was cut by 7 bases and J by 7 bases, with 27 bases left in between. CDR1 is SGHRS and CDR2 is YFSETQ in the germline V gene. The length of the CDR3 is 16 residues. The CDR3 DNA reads TGCGCCAGCTGCAAAAGGCGCGCGGGACTTACGGGGGAGCAGTACTTC. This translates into CASCKRRAGLTGEQYF.

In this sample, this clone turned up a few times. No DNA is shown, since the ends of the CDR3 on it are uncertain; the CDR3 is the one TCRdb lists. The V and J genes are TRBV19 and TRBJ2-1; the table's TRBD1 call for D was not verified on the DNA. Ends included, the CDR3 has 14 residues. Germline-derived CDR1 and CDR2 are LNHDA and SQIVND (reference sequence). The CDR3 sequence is CASTSDSSYNEQFF.

For the CDR3, the DNA is TGCGCCAGCAGTCAGGGGGGGGGAGGTTTCTTT. This sequence encodes CASSQGGGGFF. The V gene is TRBV23-1, the J gene TRBJ1-1, with D perhaps TRBD1 (5 bases). TRBV23-1 is flagged as an ORF with uncertain function. V was clipped by 3 bases and J by 13 bases, with 12 bases between them. The CDR3 consists of 11 residues.

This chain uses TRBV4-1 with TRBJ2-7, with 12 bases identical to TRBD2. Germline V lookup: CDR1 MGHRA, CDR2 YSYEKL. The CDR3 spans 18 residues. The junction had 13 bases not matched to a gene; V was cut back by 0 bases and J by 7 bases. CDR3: CASSQEKTSGGFGGEQYF. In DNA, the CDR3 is TGCGCCAGCAGCCAAGAGAAGACTAGCGGGGGCTTCGGAGGGGAGCAGTACTTC.

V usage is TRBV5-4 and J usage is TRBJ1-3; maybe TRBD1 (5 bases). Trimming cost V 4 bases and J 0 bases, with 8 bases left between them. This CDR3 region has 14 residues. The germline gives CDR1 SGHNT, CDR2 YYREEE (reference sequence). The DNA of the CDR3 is TGTGCCAGCAGCGAGGACATCTCTGGAAACACCATATATTTT. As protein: CASSEDISGNTIYF.

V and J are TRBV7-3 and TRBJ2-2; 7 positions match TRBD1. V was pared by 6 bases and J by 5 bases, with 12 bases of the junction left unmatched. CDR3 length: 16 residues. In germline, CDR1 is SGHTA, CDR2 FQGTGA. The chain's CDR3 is CASSLIPGGGTGELFF. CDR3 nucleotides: TGTGCCAGCAGTCTAATCCCAGGGGGTGGGACCGGGGAGCTGTTTTTT.

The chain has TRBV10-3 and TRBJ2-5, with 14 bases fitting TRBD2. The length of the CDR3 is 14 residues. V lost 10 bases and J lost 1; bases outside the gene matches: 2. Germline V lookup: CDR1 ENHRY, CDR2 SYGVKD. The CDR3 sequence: CASGTSGGQETQYF. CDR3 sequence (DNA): TGTGCCAGCGGGACTAGCGGGGGCCAAGAGACCCAGTACTTC.

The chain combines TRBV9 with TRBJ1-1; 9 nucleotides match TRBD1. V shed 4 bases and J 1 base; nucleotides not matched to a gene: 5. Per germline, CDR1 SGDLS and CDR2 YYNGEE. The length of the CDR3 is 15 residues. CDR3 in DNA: TGTGCCAGCAGCAGAAAGGGACAGGGGAACACTGAAGCTTTCTTT. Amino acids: CASSRKGQGNTEAFF.

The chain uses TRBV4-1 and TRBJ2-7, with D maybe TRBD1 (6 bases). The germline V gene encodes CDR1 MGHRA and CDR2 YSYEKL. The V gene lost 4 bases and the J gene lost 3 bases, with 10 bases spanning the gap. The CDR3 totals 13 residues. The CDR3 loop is CASSPGTNYEQYF. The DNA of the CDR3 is TGCGCCAGCAGCCCCGGGACAAACTACGAGCAGTACTTC.

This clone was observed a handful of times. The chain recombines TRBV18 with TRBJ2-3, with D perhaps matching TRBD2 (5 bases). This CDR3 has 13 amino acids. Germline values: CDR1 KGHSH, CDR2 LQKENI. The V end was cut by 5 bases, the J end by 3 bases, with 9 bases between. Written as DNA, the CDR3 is TGTGCCAGCTCATCGGGGTTTACAGATACGCAGTATTTT. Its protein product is CASSSGFTDTQYF.

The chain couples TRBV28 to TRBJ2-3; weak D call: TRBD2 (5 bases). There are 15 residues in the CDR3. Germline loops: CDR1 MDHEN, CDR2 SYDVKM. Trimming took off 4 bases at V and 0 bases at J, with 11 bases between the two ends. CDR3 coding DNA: TGTGCCAGCAGTTCTCGACGAGGGAGCACAGATACGCAGTATTTT. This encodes CASSSRRGSTDTQYF.

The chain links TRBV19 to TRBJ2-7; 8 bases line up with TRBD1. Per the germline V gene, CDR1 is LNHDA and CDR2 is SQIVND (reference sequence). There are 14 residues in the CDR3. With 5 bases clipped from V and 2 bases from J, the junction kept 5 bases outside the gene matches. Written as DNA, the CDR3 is TGTGCCAGTAGTCAGGGGGCCAGGGCCTACGAGCAGTACTTC. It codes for CASSQGARAYEQYF.

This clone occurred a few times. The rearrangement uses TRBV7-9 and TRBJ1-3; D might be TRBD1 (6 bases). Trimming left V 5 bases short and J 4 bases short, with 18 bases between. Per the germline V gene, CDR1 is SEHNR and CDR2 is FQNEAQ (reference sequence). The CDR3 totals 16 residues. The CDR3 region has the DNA TGTGCCAGCAGCAGACAGGACGCCGGTCGCGGAAACACCATATATTTT. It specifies CASSRQDAGRGNTIYF.

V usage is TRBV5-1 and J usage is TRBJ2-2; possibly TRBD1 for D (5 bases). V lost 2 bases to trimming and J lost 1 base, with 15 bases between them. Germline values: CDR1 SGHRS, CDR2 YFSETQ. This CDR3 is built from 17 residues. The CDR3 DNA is TGCGCCAGCAGCTTCTCGGCGACAGAGATGAACACCGGGGAGCTGTTTTTT. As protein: CASSFSATEMNTGELFF.

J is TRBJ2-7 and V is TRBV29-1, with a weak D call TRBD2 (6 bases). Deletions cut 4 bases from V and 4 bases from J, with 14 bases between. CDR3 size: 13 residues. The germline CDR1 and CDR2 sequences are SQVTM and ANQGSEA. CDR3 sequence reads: CSVGVGDSYEQYF. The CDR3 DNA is TGCAGCGTTGGAGTTGGGGACTCATACGAGCAGTACTTC.

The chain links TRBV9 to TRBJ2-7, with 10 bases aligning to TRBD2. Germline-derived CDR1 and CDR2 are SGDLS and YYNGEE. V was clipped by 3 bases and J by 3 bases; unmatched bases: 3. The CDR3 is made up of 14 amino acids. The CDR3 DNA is TGTGCCAGCAGCGCTAGACTAGCGGGCTACGAGCAGTACTTC. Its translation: CASSARLAGYEQYF.

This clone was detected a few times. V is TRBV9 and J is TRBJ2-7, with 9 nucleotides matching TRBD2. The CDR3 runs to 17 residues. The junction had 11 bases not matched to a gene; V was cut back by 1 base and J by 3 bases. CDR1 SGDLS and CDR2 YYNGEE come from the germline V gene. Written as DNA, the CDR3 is TGTGCCAGCAGCGTAAGAGCCAGCGGGGGGACGATCTACGAGCAGTACTTC. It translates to CASSVRASGGTIYEQYF.